The rows below give T cell receptor beta chains drawn from one sample of a study of blood T cell repertoires in COVID-19. Here immunoSEQ multiplex PCR was the method, and the copy in TCRdb shows in-frame clones only, minus some. The sample shows 40,000 to 60,000 clones, approximately 84% of them seen only once. The specimen was peripheral blood. These receptors were collected from a middle-aged man with active COVID-19. The CDR3 runs from the conserved cysteine through the conserved F or W. Each record gives: V gene, D gene, J gene, clone size, CDR3 DNA, CDR3 protein. A D gene is named only where the DNA matches it firmly. The size field is filled for only some rows; it gives once, few, many or a size class.

>TRBV6-1|-|TRBJ1-3|-
TGTGCCAGCAGTGTCGGGACTGCGGCGTCCGGAAACACCATATATTTT
CASSVGTAASGNTIYF
>TRBV3-1/TRBV3-2|TRBD1|TRBJ2-5|-
TGTGCCAGCAGCCAAGTATATCCGGGACAGGGGAAAGAGACCCAGTACTTC
CASSQVYPGQGKETQYF
>TRBV7-7|-|TRBJ2-2|-
TGTGCCAGCAGCCTAGGGCCCTTCCCCGGACAAGGGGGAGTATGGCTCGCCGGGGAGCTGTTTTTT
CASSLGPFPGQGGVWLAGELFF
>TRBV18|-|TRBJ2-7|-
TGTGCCAGCTCACGAACCCGACAGGACGGCTACGAGCAGTACTTC
CASSRTRQDGYEQYF
>TRBV10-3|-|TRBJ1-6|-
TGTGCCATCAGTGGGGAGGGACCCTATAATTCACCCCTCCACTTT
CAISGEGPYNSPLHF
>TRBV5-1|TRBD2|TRBJ2-3|few
TGCGCCAGCAGCGCGAGCGGGGGACGGGGAGATACGCAGTATTTT
CASSASGGRGDTQYF
>TRBV11-2|TRBD1|TRBJ2-3|-
TGTGCCAGCAGCTCTCTACAGGGGGCGCCCACAGATACGCAGTATTTT
CASSSLQGAPTDTQYF
>TRBV19|-|TRBJ2-2|-
TGTGCCAGTAGTTCCCCTTCGACAGTTGAGTTCGCCGGGGAGCTGTTTTTT
CASSSPSTVEFAGELFF
>TRBV6-1|TRBD2|TRBJ2-3|-
TGTGCCAGCAGTGAACTAGCGGGGGGGTCAGATACGCAGTATTTT
CASSELAGGSDTQYF
>TRBV7-2|-|TRBJ1-6|-
TGTGCCAGCAACTCCCACGGTAATTCACCCCTCCACTTT
CASNSHGNSPLHF
>TRBV2|-|TRBJ2-1|-
TGTGCCAGCAGTACGCCCGGGGACTCCTACAATGAGCAGTTCTTC
CASSTPGDSYNEQFF
>TRBV2|-|TRBJ1-2|-
TGTGCCAGGGGGACACCGAACTATGGCTACACCTTC
CARGTPNYGYTF
>TRBV7-9|-|TRBJ2-5|-
TGTGCCATCCTGAAAACTAGAGGGGAGACCCAGTACTTC
CAILKTRGETQYF
>TRBV27|-|TRBJ1-2|-
TGTGCCAGCAGCTCTCGCGGGACTAACTATGGCTACACCTTC
CASSSRGTNYGYTF
>TRBV4-3|TRBD2|TRBJ2-3|-
TGCGCCAGCAGCCAAGATTGGCGGGGGGCCGGGACAGATACGCAGTATTTT
CASSQDWRGAGTDTQYF
>TRBV18|TRBD1|TRBJ1-5|-
TGTGCCAGCTCACCATTTACGTCCGACAGGGGCGATCAGCCCCAGCATTTT
CASSPFTSDRGDQPQHF
>TRBV5-8|-|TRBJ1-4|-
TGTGCCAGCAGCTTGGACAGGAAACTGTTTTTT
CASSLDRKLFF
>TRBV7-9|TRBD2|TRBJ2-1|once
TGTGCCAGCAGCTCTGGAGGGAGGGTAGCTTTTGAGCAGTTCTTC
CASSSGGRVAFEQFF
>TRBV7-9|-|TRBJ2-1|-
TGTGCCAGCAGCTTGGGGGGTGAGCAGTTCTTC
CASSLGGEQFF
>TRBV18|-|TRBJ2-2|-
TGTGCCAGCTCACCAGGACAAAACACCGGGGAGCTGTTTTTT
CASSPGQNTGELFF
>TRBV7-9|-|TRBJ1-1|-
TGTGCCAGCAGCAGCTCGAACACTGAAGCTTTCTTT
CASSSSNTEAFF
>TRBV6-6|TRBD2|TRBJ2-7|-
TGTGCCAGCAGAACTAGCGGGGGGGCCTACGAGCAGTACTTC
CASRTSGGAYEQYF
>TRBV5-1|TRBD1|TRBJ2-3|-
TGCGCCAGCAAAGACAGGGTCGGAGAAGATACGCAGTATTTT
CASKDRVGEDTQYF
>TRBV4-1|TRBD1|TRBJ2-7|once
TGCGCCAGCAGCCATGGGACAGAAACCTCCTACGAGCAGTACTTC
CASSHGTETSYEQYF
>TRBV3-1/TRBV3-2|TRBD2|TRBJ2-5|-
TGTGCCAGCAGCCAAGGGTTGGGGGGGGAGACCCAGTACTTC
CASSQGLGGETQYF
>TRBV28|TRBD1|TRBJ1-4|-
TGTGCCAGCAGTCCCCCGGGACAGGGGGATGAAAAACTGTTTTTT
CASSPPGQGDEKLFF
>TRBV7-9|TRBD1|TRBJ2-7|-
TGTGCCAGCAGCCCCGGGACAGTGGGCGAGCAGTACTTC
CASSPGTVGEQYF
>TRBV7-8|-|TRBJ1-5|-
TGTGCCAGCAGCCCCCAGGGAAGTAGCAATCAGCCCCAGCATTTT
CASSPQGSSNQPQHF
>TRBV9|-|TRBJ2-3|-
TGTGCCAGCAGCCCTCCAGGAGGGGCTCCGGGAGATACGCAGTATTTT
CASSPPGGAPGDTQYF
>TRBV7-9|-|TRBJ2-7|-
TGTGCCAGCAGCACCCGGGACTCCTACGAGCAGTACTTC
CASSTRDSYEQYF
>TRBV7-9|-|TRBJ2-2|-
TGTGCCAGCAGCTTACTAGCGACGAGGGACACCGGGGAGCTGTTTTTT
CASSLLATRDTGELFF
>TRBV9|TRBD1|TRBJ2-2|-
TGTGCCAGCAGCGGACAGGGGGGCACCGGGGAGCTGTTTTTT
CASSGQGGTGELFF